A few counts support the clone carrying this T cell receptor (beta chain). Its specificity is unknown. The data derive from a study of lymphopenia after photon versus proton radiotherapy. Findings of the study overall: After lymphocyte nadir, photon-treated repertoires showed oligoclonal expansion, especially CD8+ Temra. Relative stability marked proton patients; photon patients lost diversity and naive cells. Survival link was tested only in deceased patients; proton benefit remains a possibility.

Some clones are missing from TCRdb's copy, which holds only in-frame ones; the method was immunoSEQ multiplex PCR. In the table there are around 19,000 clones, 84% of which are singletons. The TCR was taken from a woman in her forties or fifties with pancreatic cancer. The specimen comprised peripheral blood, sampled from a patient treated with photon-based radiotherapy.

DNA of the CDR3: TGTGCCAGCAGGTATAGCGGGGGGACGCAAGAGACCCAGTACTTC. Protein sequence: CASRYSGGTQETQYF. This rearrangement joins TRBV6-6 to TRBJ2-5; 10 bases align to TRBD2. Unmatched junction bases numbered 6, after V lost 6 bases and J lost 2 bases. The germline V gene encodes CDR1 MNHNY and CDR2 SVGAGI (reference sequence). The CDR3 covers 15 residues.